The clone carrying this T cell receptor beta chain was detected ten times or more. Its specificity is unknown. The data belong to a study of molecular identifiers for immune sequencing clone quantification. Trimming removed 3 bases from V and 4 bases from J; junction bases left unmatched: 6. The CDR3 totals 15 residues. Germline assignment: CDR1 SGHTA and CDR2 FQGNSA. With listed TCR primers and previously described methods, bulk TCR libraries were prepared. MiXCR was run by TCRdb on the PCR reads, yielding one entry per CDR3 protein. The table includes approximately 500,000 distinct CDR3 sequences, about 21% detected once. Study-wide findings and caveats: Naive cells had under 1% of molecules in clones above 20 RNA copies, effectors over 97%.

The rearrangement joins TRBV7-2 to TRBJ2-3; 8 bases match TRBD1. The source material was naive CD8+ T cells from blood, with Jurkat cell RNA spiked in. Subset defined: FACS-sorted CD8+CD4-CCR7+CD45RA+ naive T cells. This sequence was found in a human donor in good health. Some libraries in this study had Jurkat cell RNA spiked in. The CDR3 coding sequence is TGTGCCAGCAGCTTCACAGGGGGTCTCTCAGATACGCAGTATTTT. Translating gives CASSFTGGLSDTQYF.